This TCR beta chain was profiled in a study of T cells in Graves' hyperthyroidism and ophthalmopathy. This clonotype was detected many times. Its antigen is still unknown. Researchers amplified the TCR beta CDR3 regions from RNA transcripts. HTBI primers drove first-round RT-PCR of the TCR CDR3. TCRdb analysed the multiplex PCR reads with MiXCR anew, one entry per CDR3 protein. The sample consists of about 260,000 distinct CDR3 sequences, 16% of them appearing once. The CDR3 is 17 residues long. Germline loops: CDR1 MGHRA, CDR2 YSYEKL. V was pared by 7 bases and J by 8 bases, with 18 bases of the junction left unmatched. General study results and limits: Most expanded thyroid clonotypes above 0.001 recurred in blood.

Sequenced input: blood. This receptor was taken from a woman under 30 with Graves' ophthalmopathy. This sequence joins TRBV4-1 and TRBJ2-1; the match to TRBD2 covers 9 bases. The CDR3 DNA is TGCGCCAGCACCGGAGGATTAGTGGCTAGCGGGGTAGATGAGCAGTTCTTC. This encodes CASTGGLVASGVDEQFF.